This TCR beta chain was captured by sequencing in a study of Ad26.COV2.S vaccination and SARS-CoV-2 variants. The overall study: Each vaccinee took Ad26.COV2.S intramuscularly, once or twice 56 days apart.

Using immunoSEQ multiplex PCR, the repertoire was profiled, and TCRdb retains in-frame clones only, with some absent. The sample holds about 480,000 clones, roughly 89% seen once. Treatment meaning: around 19 received Ad26.COV2.S at low or high dose, single or two shots; about 5 received placebo; per-sample allocation not given. Sampling was performed 63 days after the first vaccine or placebo injection. In Boston, an adult donor aged 18-55 years took part. J gave up 4 bases and V 2 bases, and 2 bases lay outside the gene matches. The CDR3 extends over 15 amino acids. Germline V gene data show CDR1 as SEHNR and CDR2 as FQNEAQ (reference sequence).

The sequence was collected from a person between 18 and 60 years old who received the Ad26.COV2.S COVID-19 vaccine or a placebo. Sequences were derived from peripheral blood, sampled in a trial of Ad26.COV2.S vaccine versus placebo. The chain couples TRBV7-9 to TRBJ2-3; 11 nucleotides align to TRBD2. The CDR3 here is CASSLLAGGADTQYF. Here the CDR3 DNA reads TGTGCCAGCAGCTTACTAGCGGGAGGCGCAGATACGCAGTATTTT.